Described below is a single T cell receptor beta chain sequence and its context. This entry is derived from a study of blood T cell repertoires in COVID-19. Deletions cut 3 bases from V and 3 bases from J, with 11 bases between. The length of the CDR3 is 14 residues. Germline loops: CDR1 LNHDA, CDR2 SQIVND (reference sequence). Assay: immunoSEQ multiplex PCR; the TCRdb copy retains only in-frame clones and omits some. The sample consists of about 360,000 clones, around nine tenths of them appearing once. The chain is built from TRBV19 and TRBJ1-1; possibly TRBD1 for D (5 bases). The sequencing sample was made of peripheral blood. This TCR derives from a human donor in a cohort sampled during active COVID-19. CDR3 amino acids: CASSIQGWDTEAFF. The DNA for the CDR3 is TGTGCCAGTAGTATCCAGGGATGGGACACTGAAGCTTTCTTT.